This T cell receptor beta chain was observed in a study of T cell changes during pregnancy in multiple sclerosis. The table came from immunoSEQ multiplex PCR; TCRdb's copy has only in-frame clones and leaves some out. The sample includes about 31,000 clones, 90% of them seen just once. The germline V gene has CDR1 SQVTM and CDR2 ANQGSEA. Trimming at V came to 3 bases and at J to 4 bases, leaving 24 bases not matched to a gene. This CDR3 contains 20 residues. This clone was seen a single time. V is TRBV29-1 and J is TRBJ1-2; 9 bases line up with TRBD1. The specimen was CD8+ T cells from peripheral blood mononuclear cells, collected in the second trimester of pregnancy. The TCR comes from a female donor with multiple sclerosis, enrolled in a pregnancy study. CDR3 sequence reads: CSVDLFTGTGNYCKCYGYTF. The CDR3 DNA reads as TGCAGCGTTGATTTATTCACCGGGACAGGGAATTATTGTAAATGCTATGGCTACACCTTC. The whole variable domain, remainder taken from reference TRBV29-1 and TRBJ1-2, is SAVISQKPSRDICQRGTSLTIQCQVDSQVTMMFWYRQQPGQSLTLIATANQGSEATYESGFVIDKFPISRPNLTFSTLTVSNMSPEDSSIYLCSVDLFTGTGNYCKCYGYTFGSGTRLTVV.